This entry lists 13 T cell receptor beta chains sequenced from one sample in a study of shared clonotypes between healthy human individuals. TCRdb's table, derived via immunoSEQ multiplex PCR, lists solely in-frame clones and lacks some. The sample lists around 1,900,000 clones; around 93% were seen once. Terminally differentiated effector memory CD45RA+ cells were left out of the naive CD8 fraction, which was CD45RO-negative and positively selected for CCR7. Sequencing input: naive CD8+ T cells from PBMCs. These receptors were taken from a man aged 18 to 29 in good health. Some clones in this sample may be carry-over from other donors' samples.

The chain carries TRBV13 and TRBJ2-3; possible D gene TRBD1, 6 bases. The V gene lost 5 bases and the J gene lost 2 bases, with 23 bases spanning the gap. This CDR3 is 18 amino acids long. In germline, CDR1 is PRHDT, CDR2 FYEKMQ (reference sequence). In DNA form, the CDR3 reads TGTGCCAGCAGCCATACGACAGGAGCCGACCTTAACACAGATACGCAGTATTTT. Its translation: CASSHTTGADLNTDTQYF.

V and J are TRBV9 and TRBJ1-3; D may be TRBD1 (5 bases). The CDR3 is 14 amino acids. Germline lookup yields CDR1 SGDLS and CDR2 YYNGEE. Trimming pared 4 bases from V and 8 bases from J, leaving 16 bases between. CDR3 loop: CASSTGLRSDTIYF. In DNA, the CDR3 is TGTGCCAGCAGCACGGGACTCAGGTCCGACACCATATATTTT.

The CDR3 is CASSEGVRGLNTEAFF. The CDR3 nucleotides read TGTGCCAGCAGCGAGGGCGTGCGTGGACTGAACACTGAAGCTTTCTTT. The genes are TRBV9 and TRBJ1-1, with unresolved D. Germline V lookup: CDR1 SGDLS, CDR2 YYNGEE. V dropped 3 bases and J dropped 0 bases, with 15 bases sitting between them. The CDR3 loop spans 16 amino acids.

This clone was observed a single time. Other DNA sequences in the sample encode the same CDR3. The J gene is TRBJ1-3, the V gene TRBV28; D unresolved. This CDR3 contains 11 residues. Germline CDR1 reads MDHEN; CDR2 reads SYDVKM. V lost 6 bases, J lost 4 bases, and 4 bases lay in between. CDR3 in DNA: TGTGCCAGCAGCCCAGGAAACACCATATATTTT. Translating gives CASSPGNTIYF.

The chain combines TRBV28 with TRBJ1-4; a possible D gene is TRBD1 (6 bases). The germline gives CDR1 MDHEN, CDR2 SYDVKM. The CDR3 has 15 amino acids. The V end lost 6 bases, the J end lost 7 bases, and 18 bases lay between the germline ends. As DNA, the CDR3 is TGTGCCAGCAGCCCGGAAGAGGGGGGAAGTGAAAAACTGTTTTTT. Protein: CASSPEEGGSEKLFF.

The chain employs TRBV4-2 and TRBJ2-7, with 8 bases aligning to TRBD2. The CDR3 spans 17 residues. Unmatched junction bases numbered 14, after V lost 0 bases and J lost 7 bases. Germline CDR1 is LGHNA and CDR2 is YNFKEQ. CDR3 loop: CASSQELPSAGVWEQYF. CDR3 DNA: TGTGCCAGCAGCCAAGAATTACCTTCAGCGGGAGTTTGGGAGCAGTACTTC.

This clone was picked up a small number of times. The chain couples TRBV7-9 to TRBJ1-2, with 8 nucleotides matching TRBD1. CDR3 length: 13 residues. Germline CDR1 is SEHNR and CDR2 is FQNEAQ (reference sequence). Germline trimming cut 5 bases from V and 4 bases from J; bases unmatched to any gene: 3. CDR3 protein: CASSGQGGYGYTF. The CDR3 bases are TGTGCCAGCAGCGGACAGGGCGGCTATGGCTACACCTTC. Full variable domain (outside the CDR3, taken from reference TRBV7-9 and TRBJ1-2): DTGVSQNPRHKITKRGQNVTFRCDPISEHNRLYWYRQTLGQGPEFLTYFQNEAQLEKSRLLSDRFSAERPKGSFSTLEIQRTEQGDSAMYLCASSGQGGYGYTFGSGTRLTVV.

V gene TRBV27 combines with J gene TRBJ2-7, with 8 bases aligning to TRBD2. Germline V gene data show CDR1 as MNHEY and CDR2 as SMNVEV (reference sequence). This CDR3 spans 15 amino acids. Germline trimming cut 3 bases from V and 4 bases from J; bases unmatched to any gene: 8. The CDR3 DNA reads TGTGCCAGCAGTTTGGGTATAGCGGGATTTTACGAGCAGTACTTC. This codes for CASSLGIAGFYEQYF.

Note on this clone: Other nucleotide sequences from this sample produce the same CDR3. The rearrangement joins TRBV27 to TRBJ2-1; perhaps TRBD2 as D (5 bases). Germline lookup yields CDR1 MNHEY and CDR2 SMNVEV (reference sequence). This CDR3 is built from 15 residues. V shed 0 bases and J shed 3 bases, with 9 bases lying between them. CDR3 coding DNA: TGTGCCAGCAGTTTATCGGCGGGTGGCTACAATGAGCAGTTCTTC. Translation gives CASSLSAGGYNEQFF.

The chain recombines TRBV4-1 with TRBJ2-2, with D uncertain. V shed 5 bases and J shed 0 bases, with 7 bases lying between them. This CDR3 comprises 14 residues. The germline V gene has CDR1 MGHRA and CDR2 YSYEKL. The CDR3 DNA follows: TGCGCCAGCAGCAAGACAACGAACACCGGGGAGCTGTTTTTT. It specifies CASSKTTNTGELFF.

J is TRBJ2-7 and V is TRBV27, with TRBD2 matching over 8 bases. This CDR3 is built from 17 residues. Germline lookup yields CDR1 MNHEY and CDR2 SMNVEV (reference sequence). Trimming removed 5 bases from V and 3 bases from J; junction bases left unmatched: 15. For the CDR3, the DNA is TGTGCCAGCAGTCAAAACTTACTAGCGGCCCAATACTACGAGCAGTACTTC. It is translated as CASSQNLLAAQYYEQYF.

Of note for this clone: At the DNA level, this CDR3 is encoded by other sequences in the same sample as well. The rearrangement joins TRBV27 to TRBJ2-7; D is perhaps TRBD1 (5 bases). The CDR3 contains 10 residues. Germline V gene lookup returns CDR1 MNHEY and CDR2 SMNVEV (reference sequence). V lost 8 bases and J lost 3, with 5 bases in between. Written as DNA, the CDR3 is TGTGCCAGCGGACACTACGAGCAGTACTTC. Translating it yields CASGHYEQYF.

J is TRBJ1-5 and V is TRBV28; TRBD1 is a possible D gene (5 bases). V shed 1 base and J shed 2 bases, with 15 bases lying between them. CDR1 and CDR2 from the germline V gene are MDHEN and SYDVKM. The CDR3 is made up of 17 amino acids. The CDR3 is CASSLYRGVGGNQPQHF. As DNA, the CDR3 is TGTGCCAGCAGTTTATATAGGGGAGTGGGGGGCAATCAGCCCCAGCATTTT.